The next 16 T cell receptor beta chains were all read from a single sample in a study of response to subunit inactivated influenza vaccine. TCRdb itself ran the RT-PCR reads through MiXCR, one entry per CDR3 protein. The sample shows more than 600,000 distinct CDR3 sequences, around 18% of them seen only once. Sequencing was performed on PBMCs from blood, taken roughly 5 days after vaccination. These TCRs come from a man aged 50 to 59 who received an inactivated influenza vaccine.

This clonotype was counted between two and nine times. This chain connects TRBV7-8 to TRBJ2-3, with TRBD2 identical over 7 bases. V shed 5 bases, J shed 2 bases, and the junction held 13 bases outside the gene matches. The germline V gene encodes CDR1 SGHVS and CDR2 FQNEAQ. The CDR3 is made up of 17 amino acids. The CDR3 bases are TGTGCCAGCAGCGTCCTAGCAGCGGGGATCGTCACAGATACGCAGTATTTT. Translated, it gives CASSVLAAGIVTDTQYF.

In DNA, the CDR3 is TGCGCCAGCAGCCCGGGGGCACCGGGGGGCTACGAGCAGTACTTC. Amino acid sequence: CASSPGAPGGYEQYF. This rearrangement joins TRBV4-1 to TRBJ2-7, with a tentative D call TRBD2 (7 bases). This CDR3 region has 15 residues. Trimming took off 4 bases at V and 3 bases at J, with 16 bases between the two ends. Germline assignment: CDR1 MGHRA and CDR2 YSYEKL.

This clonotype has just a few counts. The V and J genes are TRBV20-1 and TRBJ2-2; tentative D call: TRBD2 (5 bases). Between the trimmed V and J ends, which lost 3 bases and 3 bases, there was a span of 14 bases. The CDR3 covers 15 residues. Per the germline V gene, CDR1 is DFQATT and CDR2 is SNEGSKA (reference sequence). CDR3 bases: TGCAGTGCTAGGCAGCGGCCACTCGACACCGGGGAGCTGTTTTTT. As protein: CSARQRPLDTGELFF.

Worth noting for this clonotype: Compared with germline, one end of the junction differs, possibly owing to a read error. This chain joins TRBV20-1 and TRBJ2-3; no clear D gene. The CDR3 has 13 amino acids. From germline, CDR1 is DFQATT and CDR2 SNEGSKA (reference sequence). Written as DNA, the CDR3 is TGCAGTGCGATCGGCCGGCCGCGAGATACGCAGTCTTTT. Its protein product is CSAIGRPRDTQSF.

J is TRBJ2-1 and V is TRBV5-5, with D perhaps given as TRBD1 or TRBD2 (5 bases each). The CDR3 totals 16 residues. Trimming cost V 3 bases and J 5 bases, with 18 bases left between them. The germline V gene has CDR1 SGHKS and CDR2 YYEKEE (reference sequence). This chain's CDR3 is CASSWPTGTANNEQFF. CDR3 sequence (DNA): TGTGCCAGCAGCTGGCCGACCGGGACGGCAAACAATGAGCAGTTCTTC. The full variable domain, in which reference TRBV5-5 and TRBJ2-1 provide the parts outside the CDR3, is DAGVTQSPTHLIKTRGQQVTLRCSPISGHKSVSWYQQVLGQGPQFIFQYYEKEERGRGNFPDRFSARQFPNYSSELNVNALLLGDSALYLCASSWPTGTANNEQFFGPGTRLTVL.

CDR3 coding DNA: TGTGCCAGCAGCGTAGGACTGACCGAGCAGTACTTC. Protein: CASSVGLTEQYF. V is TRBV9 and J is TRBJ2-7, with D hard to call. The CDR3 is made up of 12 amino acids. V gave up 0 bases and J gave up 6 bases, with 7 bases separating them. Germline V gene lookup returns CDR1 SGDLS and CDR2 YYNGEE.

This clonotype was recorded many times. The chain carries TRBV7-9 and TRBJ2-5, with TRBD1 matching 7 bases. Losses at the gene ends were 0 bases for V and 4 bases for J; bases not matched to a gene: 5. Germline CDR1 and CDR2: SEHNR and FQNEAQ (reference sequence). The length of the CDR3 is 15 residues. CDR3 residues: CASSLAQGSGETQYF. The CDR3 DNA follows: TGTGCCAGCAGCTTAGCACAGGGGTCGGGAGAGACCCAGTACTTC.

V gene TRBV2 combines with J gene TRBJ2-5; D possibly uses TRBD1 or TRBD2 (6 bases each). This CDR3 contains 13 residues. V was clipped by 6 bases and J by 9 bases, with 17 bases between them. Germline V gene sequence: CDR1 SNHLY, CDR2 FYNNEI. The CDR3: CASRPQGLGPQYF. CDR3 nucleotide sequence: TGTGCCAGCAGACCACAGGGACTTGGGCCCCAGTACTTC.

This clonotype was counted only a few times. The chain is built from TRBV27 and TRBJ2-2; D remains unclear. The CDR3 contains 15 residues. The germline CDR1 and CDR2 sequences are MNHEY and SMNVEV (reference sequence). Trimming left V 3 bases short and J 1 base short, with 9 bases between. The CDR3, as DNA: TGTGCCAGCAGTTTCCGAATAGGGAACACCGGGGAGCTGTTTTTT. Translating it yields CASSFRIGNTGELFF.

This clonotype was seen more than once but under ten times. An end of the junction differs from the germline gene, which may be a read error. The V call is TRBV5-1, the J call TRBJ2-1, with TRBD2 identical over 9 bases. CDR3 length: 10 amino acids. Looked up from germline, CDR1 is SGHRS and CDR2 is YFSETQ. The chain's CDR3 is CASSTGTSPF. The CDR3 nucleotides read TGCGCCAGCAGCACCGGGACTAGCCCCTTC.

The chain joins TRBV9 to TRBJ2-1; 12 bases align to TRBD1. CDR3 length: 23 amino acids. The V and J ends lost 2 bases and 0 bases, in that order; junction bases with no gene match: 21. Germline V gene data show CDR1 as SGDLS and CDR2 as YYNGEE. The CDR3 protein is CASSVGDRGLRWASGSSYNEQFF. The CDR3 nucleotides read TGTGCCAGCAGCGTGGGGGACAGGGGGCTTAGGTGGGCTAGCGGGAGCTCCTACAATGAGCAGTTCTTC. Full variable domain (rest looked up from reference TRBV9 and TRBJ2-1): DSGVTQTPKHLITATGQRVTLRCSPRSGDLSVYWYQQSLDQGLQFLIQYYNGEERAKGNILERFSAQQFPDLHSELNLSSLELGDSALYFCASSVGDRGLRWASGSSYNEQFFGPGTRLTVL.

This clonotype was detected only a few times. The rearrangement links TRBV5-1 to TRBJ1-1; D is uncertain. The germline V gene has CDR1 SGHRS and CDR2 YFSETQ. V was shortened by 9 bases and J by 0 bases, with 12 bases between the two germline ends. This CDR3 is 13 amino acids long. The CDR3, as DNA: TGCGCCACGAAGGTGGATCTGAACACTGAAGCTTTCTTT. Its protein is CATKVDLNTEAFF.

This chain uses TRBV24-1 with TRBJ2-1; either TRBD1 or TRBD2 may supply D (5 bases each). Trimming took off 0 bases at V and 12 bases at J, with 14 bases between the two ends. Germline V lookup: CDR1 KGHDR, CDR2 SFDVKD. This CDR3 is 14 amino acids long. The CDR3 sequence: CATSDLGRTGRQFF. The CDR3 nucleotides are TGTGCCACCAGTGATTTGGGCAGGACGGGGCGGCAGTTCTTC.

The V gene is TRBV7-2, the J gene TRBJ2-5; 9 nucleotides line up with TRBD1. The V gene end was trimmed by 5 bases and the J gene end by 6 bases; junction bases not matched to a gene: 10. The CDR3 runs to 15 residues. Germline loops: CDR1 SGHTA, CDR2 FQGNSA. CDR3 sequence reads: CASSQQGAAMQTQYF. In DNA, the CDR3 is TGTGCCAGCAGCCAACAGGGGGCGGCGATGCAGACCCAGTACTTC.

V and J are TRBV28 and TRBJ2-7, with D perhaps given as TRBD1 or TRBD2 (5 bases each). Per germline, CDR1 MDHEN and CDR2 SYDVKM. V lost 6 bases to trimming and J lost 6 bases, with 24 bases between them. This CDR3 is built from 16 residues. As DNA, the CDR3 is TGTGCCAGCAGCGGATTAGGCGGTGAGGGGAGACTCGAGCAGTACTTC. Its protein is CASSGLGGEGRLEQYF.

This clonotype was recorded many times. The genes are TRBV29-1 and TRBJ2-1; no clear D gene. The V and J ends lost 7 bases and 6 bases respectively, with 13 bases between them. Germline values: CDR1 SQVTM, CDR2 ANQGSEA. The CDR3 contains 12 residues. The CDR3 loop is CSAQGGRNEQFF. The CDR3, as DNA: TGCAGCGCTCAAGGTGGGCGCAATGAGCAGTTCTTC.